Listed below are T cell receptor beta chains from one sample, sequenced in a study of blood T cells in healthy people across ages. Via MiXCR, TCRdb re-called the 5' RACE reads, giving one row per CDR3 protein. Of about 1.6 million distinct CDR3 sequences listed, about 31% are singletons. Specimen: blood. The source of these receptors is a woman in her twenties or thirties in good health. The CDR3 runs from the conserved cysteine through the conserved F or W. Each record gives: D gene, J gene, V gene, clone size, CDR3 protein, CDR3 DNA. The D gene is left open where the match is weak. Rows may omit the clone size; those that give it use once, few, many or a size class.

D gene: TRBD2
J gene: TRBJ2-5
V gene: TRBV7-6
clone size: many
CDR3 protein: CASSPNPSGNQETQYF
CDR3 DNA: TGTGCCAGCAGCCCCAACCCTAGCGGGAACCAAGAGACCCAGTACTTC

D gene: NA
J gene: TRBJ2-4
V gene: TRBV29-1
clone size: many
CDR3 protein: CSVGHLKNIQYF
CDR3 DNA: TGCAGCGTTGGCCACCTCAAAAACATTCAGTACTTC

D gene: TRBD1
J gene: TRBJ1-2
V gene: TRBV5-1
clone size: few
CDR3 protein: CASSLYHGQARSLWYGYTF
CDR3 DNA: TGCGCCAGCAGCTTGTACCACGGACAGGCTCGGAGTCTATGGTATGGCTACACCTTC

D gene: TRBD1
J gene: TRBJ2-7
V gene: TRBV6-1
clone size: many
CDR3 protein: CASSPTGNEQYF
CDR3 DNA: TGTGCCAGCAGTCCGACAGGGAACGAGCAGTACTTC

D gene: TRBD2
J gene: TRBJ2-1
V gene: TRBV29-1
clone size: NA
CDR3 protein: CSVDEGGSWEQFF
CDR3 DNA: TGCAGCGTTGATGAGGGAGGGAGTTGGGAGCAGTTCTTC

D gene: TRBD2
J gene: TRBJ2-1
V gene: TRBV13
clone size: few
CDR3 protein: CASRASGRNEQFF
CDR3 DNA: TGTGCCAGCAGGGCTAGCGGGAGGAATGAGCAGTTCTTC

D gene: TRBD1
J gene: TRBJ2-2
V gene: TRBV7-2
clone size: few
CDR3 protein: CASSDRVLTGELFF
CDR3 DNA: TGTGCCAGTAGCGACAGGGTATTGACCGGGGAGCTGTTTTTT

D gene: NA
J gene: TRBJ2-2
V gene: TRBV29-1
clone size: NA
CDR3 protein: CSSRCCTGELFF
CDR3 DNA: TGCAGCTCCCGATGTTGCACCGGGGAGCTGTTTTTT

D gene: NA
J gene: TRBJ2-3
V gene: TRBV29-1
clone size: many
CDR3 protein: CSVDFKGRAADTQYF
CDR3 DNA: TGCAGCGTCGATTTTAAGGGCCGTGCCGCAGATACGCAGTATTTT

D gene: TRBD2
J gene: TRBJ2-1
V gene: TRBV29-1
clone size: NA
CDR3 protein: CSVPGQAGVVHEQFF
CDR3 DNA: TGCAGCGTTCCCGGTCAGGCGGGAGTGGTCCATGAGCAGTTCTTC

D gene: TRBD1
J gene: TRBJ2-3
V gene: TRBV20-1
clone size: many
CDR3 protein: CSVRGQGGSPDTQYF
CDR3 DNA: TGCAGTGTTCGAGGACAGGGAGGTTCTCCAGATACGCAGTATTTT

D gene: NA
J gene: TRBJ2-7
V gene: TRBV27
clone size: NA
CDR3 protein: CASTTSMGSYEQYF
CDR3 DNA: TGTGCCAGCACGACTAGTATGGGCTCCTACGAGCAGTACTTC

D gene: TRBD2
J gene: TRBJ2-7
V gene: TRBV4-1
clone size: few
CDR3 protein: CASSLLTSGDYEQYF
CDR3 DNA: TGCGCCAGCAGCCTACTGACTAGCGGGGACTACGAGCAGTACTTC

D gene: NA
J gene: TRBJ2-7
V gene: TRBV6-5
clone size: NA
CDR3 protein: CASSYAQTSSYEQYF
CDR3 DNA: TGTGCCAGCAGTTACGCCCAGACATCTTCCTACGAGCAGTACTTC

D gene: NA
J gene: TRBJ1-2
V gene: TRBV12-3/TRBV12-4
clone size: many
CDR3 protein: CASSLQSGTTYGYTF
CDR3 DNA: TGTGCCAGCAGTTTACAATCGGGGACAACATATGGCTACACCTTC

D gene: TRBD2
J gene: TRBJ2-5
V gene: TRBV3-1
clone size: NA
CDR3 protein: CASSRSTGGPETQYF
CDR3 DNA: TGTGCCAGCAGCCGTTCAACGGGGGGGCCTGAGACCCAGTACTTC

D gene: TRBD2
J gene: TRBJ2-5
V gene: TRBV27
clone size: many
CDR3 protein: CASSSAGVRETQYF
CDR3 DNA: TGTGCCAGCAGTTCCGCGGGAGTACGAGAGACCCAGTACTTC

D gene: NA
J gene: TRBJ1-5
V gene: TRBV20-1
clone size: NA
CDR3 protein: CSARKGNQPQHF
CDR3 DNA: TGCAGTGCTAGAAAAGGAAATCAGCCCCAGCATTTT

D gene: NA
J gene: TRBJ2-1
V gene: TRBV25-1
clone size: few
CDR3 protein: CASSEKVQKSPYNEQFF
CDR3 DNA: TGTGCCAGCAGTGAAAAGGTTCAGAAGAGTCCCTACAATGAGCAGTTCTTC

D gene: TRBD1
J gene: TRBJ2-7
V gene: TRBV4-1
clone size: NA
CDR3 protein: CASSQGETQGYNEQYF
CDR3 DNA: TGCGCCAGCAGCCAAGGGGAGACACAGGGGTACAACGAGCAGTACTTC

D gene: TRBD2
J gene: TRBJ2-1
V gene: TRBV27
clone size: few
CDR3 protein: CASSRTSGEYLYNEQFF
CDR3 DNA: TGTGCCAGCAGCCGGACTAGCGGGGAGTACCTGTACAATGAGCAGTTCTTC

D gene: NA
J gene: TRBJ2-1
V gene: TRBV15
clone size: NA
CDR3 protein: CATSRDLAAREDRNEQFF
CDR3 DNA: TGTGCCACCAGCAGAGATTTAGCGGCTCGCGAAGACCGCAATGAGCAGTTCTTC

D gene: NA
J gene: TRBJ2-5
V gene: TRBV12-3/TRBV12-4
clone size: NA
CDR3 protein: CASSTNNRDGETQYF
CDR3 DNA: TGTGCCAGCAGCACGAATAACAGGGACGGAGAGACCCAGTACTTC

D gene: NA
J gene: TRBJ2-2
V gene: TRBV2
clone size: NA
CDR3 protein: CASSAFRGTGELFF
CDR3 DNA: TGTGCCAGCAGTGCCTTCAGGGGTACCGGGGAGCTGTTTTTT

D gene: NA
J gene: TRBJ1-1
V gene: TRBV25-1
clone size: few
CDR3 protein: CASSDWGDSMNTEAFF
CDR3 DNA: TGTGCCAGCAGTGATTGGGGGGATAGCATGAACACTGAAGCTTTCTTT

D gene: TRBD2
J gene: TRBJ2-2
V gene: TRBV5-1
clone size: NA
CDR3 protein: CASSLQTSLGTGELFF
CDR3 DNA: TGCGCCAGCAGCCTCCAGACTAGCCTGGGGACCGGGGAGCTGTTTTTT

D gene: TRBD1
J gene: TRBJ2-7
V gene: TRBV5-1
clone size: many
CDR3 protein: CASSLGTGGVYEQYF
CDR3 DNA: TGCGCCAGCAGCTTGGGGACAGGGGGCGTGTACGAGCAGTACTTC

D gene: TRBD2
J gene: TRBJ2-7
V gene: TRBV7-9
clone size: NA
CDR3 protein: CANSFRGGGYEQYF
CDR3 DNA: TGTGCCAACAGCTTCCGCGGGGGGGGGTACGAGCAGTACTTC

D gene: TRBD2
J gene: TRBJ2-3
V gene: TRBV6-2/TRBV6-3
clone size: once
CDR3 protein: CASSYSPGLATDMQYF
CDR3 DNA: TGTGCCAGCAGTTACTCGCCAGGACTAGCTACAGATATGCAGTATTTT

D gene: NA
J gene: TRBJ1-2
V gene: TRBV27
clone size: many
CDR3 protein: CASSLFPGNGYTF
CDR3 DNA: TGTGCCAGCAGTTTATTCCCGGGGAATGGCTACACCTTC

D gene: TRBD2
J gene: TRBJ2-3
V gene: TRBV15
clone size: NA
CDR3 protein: CATSRKLSGRATDTQYF
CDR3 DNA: TGTGCCACCAGCAGAAAACTTAGCGGGAGGGCGACAGATACGCAGTATTTT

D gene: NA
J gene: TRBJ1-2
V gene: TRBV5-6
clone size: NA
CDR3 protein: CASSLVPYYGYTF
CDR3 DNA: TGTGCCAGCAGCTTAGTTCCATACTATGGCTACACCTTC

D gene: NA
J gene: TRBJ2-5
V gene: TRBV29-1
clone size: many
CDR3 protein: CSAVGEAEETQYF
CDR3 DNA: TGCAGCGCCGTTGGGGAGGCTGAGGAGACCCAGTACTTC

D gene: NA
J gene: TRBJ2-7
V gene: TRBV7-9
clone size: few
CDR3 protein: CASSLAGTREQYF
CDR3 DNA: TGTGCCAGCAGCTTAGCGGGGACCCGCGAGCAGTACTTC

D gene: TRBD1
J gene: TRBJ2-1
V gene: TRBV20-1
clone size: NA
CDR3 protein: CSAKRVDRAGYEQFF
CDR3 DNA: TGCAGTGCCAAGAGGGTTGACAGGGCGGGCTACGAGCAGTTCTTC

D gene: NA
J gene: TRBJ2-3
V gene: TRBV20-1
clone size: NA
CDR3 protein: CSASGWMDYTDTQYF
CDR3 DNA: TGCAGTGCTAGCGGATGGATGGACTACACAGATACGCAGTATTTT

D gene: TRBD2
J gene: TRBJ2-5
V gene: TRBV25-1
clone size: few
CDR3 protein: CASSLQRGITIQETQYF
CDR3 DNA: TGTGCCAGCAGCCTCCAGCGGGGGATAACCATCCAAGAGACCCAGTACTTC